One sample yielded the 5 T cell receptor beta chains listed below, sequenced in a study of technical replicates of blood from a handful of donors. Here immunoSEQ multiplex PCR was the method, and the copy in TCRdb shows in-frame clones only, minus some. The repertoire has 60,000 to 90,000 clones, approximately 96% of them found once; the top ten carry approximately 0.2%. Sequencing input: T cells isolated from PBMCs. The receptors were gathered from a human donor in good health.

The chain has TRBV6-5 and TRBJ1-1, with 7 bases identical to TRBD1. CDR3 length: 15 amino acids. Germline trimming cut 2 bases from V and 2 bases from J; bases unmatched to any gene: 5. Germline CDR1 is MNHEY and CDR2 is SVGAGI. The CDR3 DNA is TGTGCCAGCAGTTACGCGACAGGGTTTAACACTGAAGCTTTCTTT. This encodes CASSYATGFNTEAFF.

The CDR3 sequence: CASRGLAGETGELFF. CDR3 nucleotide sequence: TGTGCCAGCAGGGGACTAGCGGGAGAAACCGGGGAGCTGTTTTTT. This chain links TRBV2 with TRBJ2-2; 14 nucleotides match TRBD2. Germline V gene data show CDR1 as SNHLY and CDR2 as FYNNEI. The CDR3 sequence is 15 residues long. V lost 6 bases, J lost 5 bases, and 2 bases stayed unmatched.

The J gene is TRBJ1-1, the V gene TRBV6-1; TRBD1 aligns across 8 bases. This CDR3 region has 16 residues. CDR1 MNHNS and CDR2 SASEGT come from the germline V gene. J lost 8 bases, V lost 3 bases, and 14 bases had no gene match. CDR3 in amino acids: CASSETQGARIIEAFF. CDR3 sequence (DNA): TGTGCCAGCAGTGAGACGCAGGGGGCGCGAATTATCGAAGCTTTCTTT.

The J gene is TRBJ1-2, the V gene TRBV6-5; D gene ambiguous. The V and J ends lost 1 base and 2 bases respectively, with 14 bases between them. CDR1 and CDR2 from the germline V gene are MNHEY and SVGAGI. This CDR3 has 16 amino acids. In DNA form, the CDR3 reads TGTGCCAGCAGTTACTTATTAAGGAGGGAAAACTATGGCTACACCTTC. It specifies CASSYLLRRENYGYTF.

This sequence joins TRBV6-5 and TRBJ1-2; 7 bases map to TRBD1. The V segment lost 5 bases and the J segment 0 bases; nucleotides outside the gene matches: 6. From germline, CDR1 is MNHEY and CDR2 SVGAGI. The CDR3 sequence is 15 residues long. The CDR3: CASSAYRGANYGYTF. CDR3 nucleotide sequence: TGTGCCAGCAGTGCATACAGGGGAGCTAACTATGGCTACACCTTC.